Listed below are T cell receptor beta chains from one sample, sequenced in a study of OX40 agonist ivuxolimab in advanced cancers. Measured with immunoSEQ multiplex PCR; TCRdb has only the in-frame clones, and not every one. The sample contains approximately 32,000 clones, nearly 90% of which appear only once. The sample consisted of CD4+ or CD8+ T cells sorted from blood, taken in a trial of the OX40 agonist ivuxolimab. These TCRs come from an adult with an advanced solid tumor such as melanoma, head and neck, liver or kidney cancer. Both conserved end residues are part of each CDR3. Each record gives: J gene, clone size, D gene, V gene, CDR3 DNA, CDR3 protein. The D gene is left open where the match is weak. Some rows mark clone size as missing; the rest say once, few, many or name a class of expanded clone.

>TRBJ2-7|-|-|TRBV18
TGTGCCAGCTCACCAAGTACCGGGACACTGCCCTACGAGCAGTACTTC
CASSPSTGTLPYEQYF
>TRBJ1-2|-|-|TRBV6-5
TGTGCCAGCAGTTACTCTGTAGCAGATGGCTACACCTTC
CASSYSVADGYTF
>TRBJ1-5|-|-|TRBV27
TGTGCCAGCAGTACCTTGGACGAGTGGAGCAATCAGCCCCAGCATTTT
CASSTLDEWSNQPQHF
>TRBJ2-4|-|TRBD1|TRBV6-5
TGTGCCAGCAGTTTTGCGGGACAGGGGAGGGACATTCAGTACTTC
CASSFAGQGRDIQYF
>TRBJ2-7|-|-|TRBV25-1
TGTGCCAGCAGTGAGTGGATCTCCTACGAGCAGTACTTC
CASSEWISYEQYF
>TRBJ2-1|-|TRBD1|TRBV27
TGTGCCAGCAGTTCCCGACAGGGCCAAAACAATGAGCAGTTCTTC
CASSSRQGQNNEQFF
>TRBJ2-1|-|-|TRBV5-1
TGCGCCAGCAGCTTGGGAACAGGGAGTAATGAGCAGTTCTTC
CASSLGTGSNEQFF
>TRBJ2-7|-|-|TRBV28
TGTGCCAGCAGTCAGGGTATAAGGTACGAGCAGTACTTC
CASSQGIRYEQYF
>TRBJ2-1|-|TRBD2|TRBV11-2
TGTGCCAGCAGCTTAGTAACTAGCGGGGGGAATGAGCAGTTCTTC
CASSLVTSGGNEQFF
>TRBJ2-2|-|-|TRBV23-1
TGCGCCAGCAGTCCTCCTTGGTGGGGCCGGAGCACCGGGGAGCTGTTTTTT
CASSPPWWGRSTGELFF
>TRBJ1-2|-|-|TRBV7-2
TGTGCCAGCAGCTTAGAATCGAGTGGGGGCTACACCTTC
CASSLESSGGYTF
>TRBJ1-5|-|-|TRBV4-1
TGCGCCAGCAGCCAAGTACCTCAGACAGCGAATCAGCCCCAGCATTTT
CASSQVPQTANQPQHF
>TRBJ2-3|-|TRBD2|TRBV27
TGTGCCAGCAGTTTAGCGGGGGGGCCGGAGGGTACGCAGTATTTT
CASSLAGGPEGTQYF
>TRBJ1-6|few|-|TRBV9
TGTGCCAGCAGCGTAGCAGGGGTTGGTTCACCCCTCCACTTT
CASSVAGVGSPLHF
>TRBJ1-1|-|TRBD1|TRBV5-4
TGTGCCAGCAGCGCAGCGACAGGGGCCGACACTGAAGCTTTCTTT
CASSAATGADTEAFF
>TRBJ2-7|-|TRBD2|TRBV29-1
TGCAGCGTTGAAAGGCTTACGAGCGGGGGGAGCTCCTACGAGCAGTACTTC
CSVERLTSGGSSYEQYF
>TRBJ2-7|-|-|TRBV27
TGTGCCAGCAGTTTAAGGGACACTTACGAGCAGTACTTC
CASSLRDTYEQYF
>TRBJ1-2|-|TRBD1|TRBV5-4
TGTGCCAGCAGCCGCGGACAGGGAGTTGAGGGCTACACCTTC
CASSRGQGVEGYTF
>TRBJ2-5|-|TRBD2|TRBV27
TGTGCCAGCAGTTTACTAGCGGGGCAAGAGACCCAGTACTTC
CASSLLAGQETQYF
>TRBJ2-1|-|-|TRBV11-2
TGTGCCAGCAGCTTATTTTGGGCAGGGGAAAACAATGAGCAGTTCTTC
CASSLFWAGENNEQFF
>TRBJ2-3|-|-|TRBV7-9
TGTGCCAGCAGCGAGGCTTACACGCAGTATTTT
CASSEAYTQYF
>TRBJ1-5|-|-|TRBV5-8
TGTGCCAGCAGCCAAAATCAGCCCCAGCATTTT
CASSQNQPQHF
>TRBJ1-4|-|TRBD1|TRBV9
TGTGCCAGCAGCGCCCCGGGACAGGGGAATGAAAAACTGTTTTTT
CASSAPGQGNEKLFF
>TRBJ2-7|-|TRBD1|TRBV30
TGTGCCTGGAGTTCTGGACAGGGGTCCTACGAGCAGTACTTC
CAWSSGQGSYEQYF
>TRBJ2-2|-|-|TRBV9
TGTGCCAGCCGTGGATCTGGGGAGCTGTTTTTT
CASRGSGELFF
>TRBJ1-4|-|-|TRBV28
TGTGCCAGCAGTCCCCCAGGAGTTACAACTAATGAAAAACTGTTTTTT
CASSPPGVTTNEKLFF
>TRBJ2-2|-|-|TRBV5-6
TGTGCCAGCAGCCCCGGGGTGAACACCGGGGAGCTGTTTTTT
CASSPGVNTGELFF
>TRBJ2-3|-|-|TRBV30
TGTGCCTGGAGTGTAGATAGGACCCGCCACACAGATACGCAGTATTTT
CAWSVDRTRHTDTQYF
>TRBJ1-3|-|-|TRBV11-2
TGTGCCAGCAGCTTAGATTGGAGATCCGGTGGAAACACCATATATTTT
CASSLDWRSGGNTIYF
>TRBJ1-3|-|TRBD1|TRBV9
TGTGCCAGCGGGGAGGGAGGGGGCGGAGGAAACACCATATATTTT
CASGEGGGGGNTIYF
>TRBJ2-7|once|-|TRBV7-8
TGTGCCAGCAGCGCAAGCGCGGTCATAACCTACGAGCAGTACTTC
CASSASAVITYEQYF
>TRBJ1-1|-|-|TRBV4-1
TGCGCCAGCAGCCACCAACGGGGGGAAGCTTTCTTT
CASSHQRGEAFF
>TRBJ1-3|-|-|TRBV6-1
TGTGCGGGGAGGGGTTCTGGAAACACCATATATTTT
CAGRGSGNTIYF
>TRBJ1-2|-|-|TRBV6-1
TGTGCCAGCAGTGAAACGGGACTAGGGGAAAATGGCTACACCTTC
CASSETGLGENGYTF
>TRBJ1-1|few|-|TRBV28
TGTGCCAGCAGTTTAATCTTGAACACTGAAGCTTTCTTT
CASSLILNTEAFF
>TRBJ1-3|-|-|TRBV5-1
TGCGCCAGCAGCCCGGATCTTGCTGGAAACACCATATATTTT
CASSPDLAGNTIYF
>TRBJ2-3|-|-|TRBV5-1
TGCGCCAGCAGCTTCGTGGTAGCGGAGACAGATACGCAGTATTTT
CASSFVVAETDTQYF
>TRBJ2-2|-|TRBD2|TRBV13
TGTGCCAGCAGGACAGCGGGGGGGCCTGCCGGGGAGCTGTTTTTT
CASRTAGGPAGELFF
>TRBJ2-7|-|-|TRBV7-9
TGTGCCAGCAGCCTCCCGGGAGAGGACGAGCAGTACTTC
CASSLPGEDEQYF
>TRBJ2-5|-|-|TRBV9
TGTGCCAGCAGCGTAGATTGGGGGTTTGGGCAAGAGACCCAGTACTTC
CASSVDWGFGQETQYF